The present T cell receptor beta chain was sequenced within a study of control samples from healthy donors and cancer patients. TCRdb keeps only in-frame clones here, not all; method: immunoSEQ multiplex PCR. The sample yields about 51,000 clones, 80% seen once. This CDR3 is built from 14 residues. Germline assignment: CDR1 LGHDT and CDR2 YNNKEL (reference sequence). The germline V and J ends were trimmed by 1 base and 6 bases, with 13 bases remaining between them. The clonotype originates from a man between 65 and 85 years old in good health. The chain has TRBV3-1 (or the pseudogene TRBV3-2) and TRBJ2-7; tentatively, D is TRBD1 (6 bases). Sample: blood. CDR3 nucleotide sequence: TGTGCCAGCAGCCAAGTTCCAGGGGATCTCGAGCAGTACTTC. It translates to CASSQVPGDLEQYF.